The entry below describes one TCR beta chain. Antigen specificity is unknown. This sample stems from a study of T-cell memory formation after mild COVID-19. The overall study: TCR clusters mostly belonged to single donors. Notes on the study in general: Clones that contracted from day 15 to 85 had balanced CD4/CD8; later expanders were CD4+ biased. For contracting clones, CD4+ ones sat mainly in CM and EM, CD8+ in EMRA.

5'RACE primed from the constant segment yielded TCR alpha and TCR beta cDNA libraries bearing sample barcodes and UMIs. TCRdb re-derived calls from the 5' RACE reads in MiXCR, one entry per CDR3 protein. The sample lists roughly 240,000 distinct CDR3 sequences, around 15% occurring once. The V segment lost 10 bases and the J segment 1 base; nucleotides outside the gene matches: 3. Per germline, CDR1 MNHEY and CDR2 SMNVEV (reference sequence). This CDR3 region has 12 residues. The sequencing input was PBMCs or a T cell subset sorted from them (not recorded which). This chain links TRBV27 with TRBJ2-7, with 8 bases that match TRBD1. The TCR originated in a man between 18 and 29 years old who had mild COVID-19 (a few samples of this study predate the infection). Cell type and time point are not known. The CDR3 sequence: CATRQGSYEQYF. CDR3 coding DNA: TGTGCCACCAGACAGGGGTCCTACGAGCAGTACTTC.